One and the same sample provided the 14 T cell receptor beta chains below, sequenced in a study of regulatory T cells in long-lasting Graves disease. Assembly of TCR beta libraries relied on iRepertoire HTBI primers together with Arm-PCR of CDR3 regions. TCRdb re-derived calls from the multiplex PCR reads in MiXCR, one entry per CDR3 protein. The sample consists of fewer than 450,000 distinct CDR3 sequences, less than 25% of them appearing once. Time point defined: persistent/refractory GD, antithyroid drugs over 5 years with positive TRAb. Extracted PBMC RNA gave rise to the TCR library. The material sequenced was peripheral blood mononuclear cells (PBMCs), taken when the disease was refractory, from a patient treated with antithyroid drugs. The receptors originated from a female donor with Graves disease.

The chain links TRBV19 to TRBJ1-2; a possible D gene is TRBD1 (5 bases). Germline lookup yields CDR1 LNHDA and CDR2 SQIVND (reference sequence). Trimming stripped 3 bases from V and 4 bases from J, with 6 bases between. The CDR3 is 12 amino acids. In nucleotides, the CDR3 is TGTGCCAGTAGTATGACAGCCTATGGCTACACCTTC. Residues: CASSMTAYGYTF.

Only a few counts were recorded for this clonotype. This sequence joins TRBV6-1 and TRBJ2-7; D tentatively fits TRBD1 or TRBD2 (5 bases each). The CDR3 is 15 amino acids. In germline, CDR1 is MNHNS, CDR2 SASEGT. Deletions cut 2 bases from V and 2 bases from J, with 13 bases between. This CDR3 reads CASSEPRDRTYEQYF. The CDR3 DNA reads as TGTGCCAGCAGTGAACCTCGGGACCGAACCTACGAGCAGTACTTC.

The chain is built from TRBV2 and TRBJ2-1; TRBD2 aligns across 12 bases. The germline V gene has CDR1 SNHLY and CDR2 FYNNEI. Trimming cost V 1 base and J 10 bases; bases outside gene matches: 2. CDR3 length: 14 amino acids. CDR3 coding DNA: TGTGCCAGCAGTGAAGGGACTAGCGGGGTAGAGCAGTTCTTC. Protein product: CASSEGTSGVEQFF.

The rearrangement links TRBV6-2 or TRBV6-3 to TRBJ1-1, with 8 bases lining up with TRBD1. The V gene's germline CDR1 is MNHEY and CDR2 SVGEGT. V shed 6 bases, J shed 1 base, and the junction held 7 bases outside the gene matches. This CDR3 is built from 15 residues. For the CDR3, the DNA is TGTGCCAGCAGACAAGGACAGGGTAGGAACACTGAAGCTTTCTTT. This sequence encodes CASRQGQGRNTEAFF.

This clonotype was recorded a few times. The junction does not match germline at one end; this may be a read error. The rearrangement joins TRBV6-4 to TRBJ1-1; D not resolved. Germline-derived CDR1 and CDR2 are MRHNA and SNTAGT. The CDR3 has 12 residues. The CDR3 DNA reads as TGTGCCAGCAGTTACTCGAGCACTGAAGCTTTCTTT. Residues: CASSYSSTEAFF.

This clonotype turned up a few times. This chain uses TRBV3-2 with TRBJ2-5; TRBD1 reflects the table's D call only, with no check against the DNA. TRBV3-2 is a pseudogene locus. This CDR3 comprises 16 residues. The CDR3 protein is CASSQGRLSRRETQYF. The CDR3 bases are TGTGCCAGCAGCCAAGGCAGACTCTCCCGGCGAGAGACCCAGTACTTC.

The V call is TRBV6-2 or TRBV6-3, the J call TRBJ1-1; D is undetermined. Germline values: CDR1 MNHEY, CDR2 SVGEGT. V was trimmed by 0 bases and J by 4 bases, leaving 12 bases between them. CDR3 length: 15 amino acids. CDR3 region: CASSYSRILGTEAFF. The DNA of the CDR3 is TGTGCCAGCAGTTACTCACGGATACTGGGCACTGAAGCTTTCTTT.

Regarding this clonotype: This may be a read error: a much more frequent sequence differs by one nucleotide. The chain joins TRBV30 to TRBJ1-6; a possible D gene is TRBD1 (5 bases). Trimming shortened V by 3 bases and J by 8 bases, and 11 bases separated the two germline ends. Germline V gives CDR1 GTSNPN, CDR2 SVGIG (reference sequence). CDR3 length: 13 residues. Here the CDR3 reads CAWRSGGDSPLHF. The CDR3 DNA reads TGTGCCTGGAGATCGGGGGGGGATTCACCCCTCCACTTT.

V is TRBV20-1 and J is TRBJ2-7, with D tentatively TRBD2 (5 bases). CDR1 and CDR2 (germline): DFQATT, SNEGSKA (reference sequence). The V end was cut by 0 bases, the J end by 2 bases, with 14 bases between. This CDR3 has 15 amino acids. Here the CDR3 reads CSARDPREMAYEQYF. CDR3 bases: TGCAGTGCTAGAGATCCCCGGGAAATGGCCTACGAGCAGTACTTC.

As for this clonotype: A much larger clone differs by one base, so this may be a read error. The chain couples TRBV2 to TRBJ2-5, with 9 bases that match TRBD1. This CDR3 has 15 amino acids. The germline V gene encodes CDR1 SNHLY and CDR2 FYNNEI. V was pared by 6 bases and J by 11 bases, with 16 bases of the junction left unmatched. The CDR3 DNA reads as TGTGCCAGCAGCTCCGGGACAGGGCGACACACTACACAGTACTTC. This gives the protein CASSSGTGRHTTQYF. Full variable domain (rest looked up from reference TRBV2 and TRBJ2-5): EPEVTQTPSHQVTQMGQEVILRCVPISNHLYFYWYRQILGQKVEFLVSFYNNEISEKSEIFDDQFSVERPDGSNFTLKIRSTKLEDSAMYFCASSSGTGRHTTQYFGPGTRLLVL.

The genes are TRBV4-1 and TRBJ2-5; D gene unclear. The CDR3 is 15 amino acids. Germline V CDR1 and CDR2: MGHRA, YSYEKL. V lost 2 bases and J lost 5, with 15 bases in between. For the CDR3, the DNA is TGCGCCAGCAGCCAATTTCTTGGCCTGGGGGAGACCCAGTACTTC. Its protein is CASSQFLGLGETQYF.

V is TRBV2 and J is TRBJ2-3; 16 bases align to TRBD2. The CDR3 has 18 amino acids. V lost 7 bases and J lost 1; bases outside the gene matches: 8. The germline CDR1 and CDR2 sequences are SNHLY and FYNNEI. CDR3 in amino acids: CASTSGLAGGRRTDTQYF. The CDR3 region has the DNA TGTGCCAGCACCTCGGGACTAGCGGGAGGGCGTCGCACAGATACGCAGTATTTT.

This clonotype was counted at least ten times. The CDR3 region is CASSYSPGGFGGYTF. Here the CDR3 DNA reads TGTGCCAGCAGTTACTCCCCGGGGGGGTTTGGTGGCTACACCTTC. This chain links TRBV6-5 with TRBJ1-2, with TRBD1 as a possible D gene (5 bases). CDR3 length: 15 residues. V was pared by 0 bases and J by 7 bases, with 15 bases between. Germline CDR1 reads MNHEY; CDR2 reads SVGAGI.

As to this clonotype: This sequence may be a read error, since a much larger clone differs from it by one base. The rearrangement links TRBV7-6 to TRBJ2-4; D not resolved. Germline loops: CDR1 SGHVS, CDR2 FNYEAQ. This CDR3 is 13 amino acids long. CDR3 bases: TGTGCCTGCAGCTTTACCCCTCGGGACATTCAGTACTTC. It is translated as CACSFTPRDIQYF.